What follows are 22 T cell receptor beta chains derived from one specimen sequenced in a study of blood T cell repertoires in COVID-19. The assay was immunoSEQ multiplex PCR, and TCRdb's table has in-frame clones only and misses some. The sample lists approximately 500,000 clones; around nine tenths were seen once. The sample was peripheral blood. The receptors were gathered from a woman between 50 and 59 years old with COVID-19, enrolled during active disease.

The CDR3 protein is CASRGGIDNEQFF. The CDR3 bases are TGTGCCAGCCGCGGAGGGATCGACAATGAGCAGTTCTTC. The chain carries TRBV19 and TRBJ2-1, with a possible D match to TRBD2 (6 bases). CDR3 size: 13 residues. The germline V and J ends were trimmed by 9 bases and 5 bases, with 14 bases remaining between them. The V gene's germline CDR1 is LNHDA and CDR2 SQIVND (reference sequence).

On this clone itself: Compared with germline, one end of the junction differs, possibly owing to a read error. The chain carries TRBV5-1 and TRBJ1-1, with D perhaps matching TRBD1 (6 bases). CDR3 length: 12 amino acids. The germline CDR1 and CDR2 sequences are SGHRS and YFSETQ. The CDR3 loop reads CASSANRVETFF. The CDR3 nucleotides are TGCGCCAGCAGCGCCAACAGGGTTGAAACTTTCTTT.

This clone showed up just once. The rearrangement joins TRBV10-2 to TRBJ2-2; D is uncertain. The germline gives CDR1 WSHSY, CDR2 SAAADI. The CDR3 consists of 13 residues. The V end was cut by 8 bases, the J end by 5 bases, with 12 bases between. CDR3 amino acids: CASRPVGTGELFF. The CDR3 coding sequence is TGCGCCAGCCGCCCAGTCGGGACCGGGGAGCTGTTTTTT.

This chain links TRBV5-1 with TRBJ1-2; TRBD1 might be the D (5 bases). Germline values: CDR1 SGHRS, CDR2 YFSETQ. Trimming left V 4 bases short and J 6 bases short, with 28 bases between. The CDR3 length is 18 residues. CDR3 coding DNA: TGCGCCAGCAGCCCTCAAACCGGGGGAGCCCCCCGCTACGATGGCTACACCTTC. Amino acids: CASSPQTGGAPRYDGYTF.

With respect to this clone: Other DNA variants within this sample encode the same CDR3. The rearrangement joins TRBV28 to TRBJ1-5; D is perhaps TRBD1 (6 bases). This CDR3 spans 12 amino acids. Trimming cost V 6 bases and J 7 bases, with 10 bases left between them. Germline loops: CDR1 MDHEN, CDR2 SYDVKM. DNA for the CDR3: TGTGCCAGCAGCTTACAGGGACAGCCCCAGCATTTT. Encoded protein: CASSLQGQPQHF. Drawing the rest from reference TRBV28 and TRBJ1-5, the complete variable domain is DVKVTQSSRYLVKRTGEKVFLECVQDMDHENMFWYRQDPGLGLRLIYFSYDVKMKEKGDIPEGYSVSREKKERFSLILESASTNQTSMYLCASSLQGQPQHFGDGTRLSIL.

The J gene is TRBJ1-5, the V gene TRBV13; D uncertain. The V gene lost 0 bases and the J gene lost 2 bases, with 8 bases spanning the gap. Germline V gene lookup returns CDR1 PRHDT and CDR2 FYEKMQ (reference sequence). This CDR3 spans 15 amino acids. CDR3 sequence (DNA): TGTGCCAGCAGCTTAGGGTATAGTGGCAATCAGCCCCAGCATTTT. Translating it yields CASSLGYSGNQPQHF.

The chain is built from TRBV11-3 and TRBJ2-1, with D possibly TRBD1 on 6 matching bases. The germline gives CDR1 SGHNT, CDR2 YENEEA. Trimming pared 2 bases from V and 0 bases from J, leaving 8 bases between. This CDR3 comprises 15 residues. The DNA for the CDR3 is TGTGCCAGCAGCTTAAGACAGGTCTCCTACAATGAGCAGTTCTTC. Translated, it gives CASSLRQVSYNEQFF.

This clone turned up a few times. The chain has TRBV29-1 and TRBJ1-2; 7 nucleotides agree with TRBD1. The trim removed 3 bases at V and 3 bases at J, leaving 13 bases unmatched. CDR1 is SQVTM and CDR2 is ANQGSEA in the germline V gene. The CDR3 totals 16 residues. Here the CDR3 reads CSVDSVGGGRDYGYTF. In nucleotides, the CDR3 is TGCAGCGTTGATAGTGTAGGGGGCGGTAGGGACTATGGCTACACCTTC.

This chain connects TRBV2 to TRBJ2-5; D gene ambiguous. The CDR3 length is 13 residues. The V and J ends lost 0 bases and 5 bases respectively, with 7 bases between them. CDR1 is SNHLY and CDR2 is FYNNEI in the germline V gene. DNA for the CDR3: TGTGCCAGCAGTGAAGCGCCTAGGGAGACCCAGTACTTC. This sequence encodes CASSEAPRETQYF.

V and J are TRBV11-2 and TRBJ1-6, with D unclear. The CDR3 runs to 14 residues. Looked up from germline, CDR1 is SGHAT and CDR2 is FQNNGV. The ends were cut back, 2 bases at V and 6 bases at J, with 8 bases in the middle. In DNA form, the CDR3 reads TGTGCCAGCAGCTTAACGGGGATTAATTCACCCCTCCACTTT. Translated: CASSLTGINSPLHF. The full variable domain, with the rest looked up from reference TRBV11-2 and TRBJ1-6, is EAGVAQSPRYKIIEKRQSVAFWCNPISGHATLYWYQQILGQGPKLLIQFQNNGVVDDSQLPKDRFSAERLKGVDSTLKIQPAKLEDSAVYLCASSLTGINSPLHFGNGTRLTVT.

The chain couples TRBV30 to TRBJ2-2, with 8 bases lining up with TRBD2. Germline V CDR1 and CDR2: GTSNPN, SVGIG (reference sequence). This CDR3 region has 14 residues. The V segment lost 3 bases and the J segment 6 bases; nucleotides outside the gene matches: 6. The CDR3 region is CAWRGLGGSGELFF. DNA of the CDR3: TGTGCCTGGAGGGGACTAGGAGGGTCCGGGGAGCTGTTTTTT.

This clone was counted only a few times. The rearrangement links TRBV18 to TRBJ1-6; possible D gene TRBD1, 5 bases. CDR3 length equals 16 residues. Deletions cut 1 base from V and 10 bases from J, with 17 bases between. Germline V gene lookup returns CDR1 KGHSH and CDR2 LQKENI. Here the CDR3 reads CASSPRQGLYGSPLHF. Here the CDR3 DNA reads TGTGCCAGCTCACCACGGCAGGGCTTGTATGGATCACCCCTCCACTTT.

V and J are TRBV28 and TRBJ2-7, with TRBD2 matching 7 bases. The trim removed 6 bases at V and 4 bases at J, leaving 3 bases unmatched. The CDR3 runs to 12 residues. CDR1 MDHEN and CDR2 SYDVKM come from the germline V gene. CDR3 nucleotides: TGTGCCAGCAGGTCTAGCGGTTACGAGCAGTACTTC. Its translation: CASRSSGYEQYF.

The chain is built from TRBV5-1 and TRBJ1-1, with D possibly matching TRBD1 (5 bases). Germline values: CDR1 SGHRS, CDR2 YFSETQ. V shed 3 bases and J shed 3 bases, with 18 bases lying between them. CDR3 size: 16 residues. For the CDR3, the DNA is TGCGCCAGCAGCTCCCTAACGGGGGGGAGCTACACTGAAGCTTTCTTT. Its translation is CASSSLTGGSYTEAFF. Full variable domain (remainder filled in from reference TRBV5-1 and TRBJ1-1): KAGVTQTPRYLIKTRGQQVTLSCSPISGHRSVSWYQQTPGQGLQFLFEYFSETQRNKGNFPGRFSGRQFSNSRSEMNVSTLELGDSALYLCASSSLTGGSYTEAFFGQGTRLTVV.

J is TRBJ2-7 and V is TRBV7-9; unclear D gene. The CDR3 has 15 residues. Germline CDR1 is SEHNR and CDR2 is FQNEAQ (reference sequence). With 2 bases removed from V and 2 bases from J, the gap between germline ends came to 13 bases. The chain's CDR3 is CASSLSGSPPYEQYF. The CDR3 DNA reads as TGTGCCAGCAGCTTATCAGGTTCCCCTCCCTACGAGCAGTACTTC.

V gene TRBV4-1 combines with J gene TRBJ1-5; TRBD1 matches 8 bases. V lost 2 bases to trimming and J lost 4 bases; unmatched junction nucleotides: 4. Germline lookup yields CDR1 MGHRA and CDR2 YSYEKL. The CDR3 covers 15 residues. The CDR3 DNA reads TGCGCCAGCAGCCAACCGGGACAGGAGAATCAGCCCCAGCATTTT. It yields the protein CASSQPGQENQPQHF.

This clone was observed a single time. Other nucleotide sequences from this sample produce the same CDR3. CDR3 coding DNA: TGTGCCACCAGTGACTTGGACAGCCAAGAGACCCAGTACTTC. Protein: CATSDLDSQETQYF. The genes are TRBV24-1 and TRBJ2-5; weak D call: TRBD1 (6 bases). Trimming stripped 4 bases from V and 1 base from J, with 9 bases between. Per the germline V gene, CDR1 is KGHDR and CDR2 is SFDVKD. CDR3 length equals 14 residues.

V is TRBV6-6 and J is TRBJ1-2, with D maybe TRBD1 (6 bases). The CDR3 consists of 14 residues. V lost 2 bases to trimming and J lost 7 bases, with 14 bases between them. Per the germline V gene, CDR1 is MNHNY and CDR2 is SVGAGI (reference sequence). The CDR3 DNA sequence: TGTGCCAGCAGTTACGTAACAGGGACGTTTGGCTACACCTTC. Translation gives CASSYVTGTFGYTF.

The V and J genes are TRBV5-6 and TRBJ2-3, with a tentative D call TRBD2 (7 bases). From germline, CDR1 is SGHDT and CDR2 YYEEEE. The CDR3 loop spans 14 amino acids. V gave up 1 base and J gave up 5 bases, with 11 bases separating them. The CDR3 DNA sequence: TGTGCCAGCAGCTTGTGGCGGGGGCAAGATACGCAGTATTTT. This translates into CASSLWRGQDTQYF. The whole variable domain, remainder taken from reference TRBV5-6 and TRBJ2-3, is DAGVTQSPTHLIKTRGQQVTLRCSPKSGHDTVSWYQQALGQGPQFIFQYYEEEERQRGNFPDRFSGHQFPNYSSELNVNALLLGDSALYLCASSLWRGQDTQYFGPGTRLTVL.

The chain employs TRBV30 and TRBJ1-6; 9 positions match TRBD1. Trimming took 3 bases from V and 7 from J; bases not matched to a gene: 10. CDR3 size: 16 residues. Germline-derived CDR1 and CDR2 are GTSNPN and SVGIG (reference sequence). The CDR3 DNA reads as TGTGCCTGGAGCCCGGACAGGGGAAATGGGAATTCACCCCTCCACTTT. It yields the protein CAWSPDRGNGNSPLHF.

CDR3 sequence (DNA): TGCGCCAGCAGCTTACCCAGGGGTGACAATGAGCAGTTCTTC. Its protein is CASSLPRGDNEQFF. The chain joins TRBV5-1 to TRBJ2-1; possibly TRBD1 for D (6 bases). This CDR3 spans 14 amino acids. Per germline, CDR1 SGHRS and CDR2 YFSETQ. Trimming shortened V by 2 bases and J by 5 bases, and 11 bases separated the two germline ends.

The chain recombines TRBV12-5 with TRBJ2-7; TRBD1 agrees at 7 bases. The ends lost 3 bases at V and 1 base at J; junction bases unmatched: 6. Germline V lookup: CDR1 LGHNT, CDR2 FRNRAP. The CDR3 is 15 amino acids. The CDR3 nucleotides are TGTGCTAGTGGTTTCTTAAAGACAGGGTCCTACGAGCAGTACTTC. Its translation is CASGFLKTGSYEQYF.